These 22 T cell receptor beta chains share one sample of origin, sequenced in a study of blood T cell repertoires in COVID-19. Sequencing was performed with immunoSEQ multiplex PCR; in TCRdb, only in-frame clones are kept and a portion is missing. The sample yields about 98,000 clones, 75% to 85% seen once. The material sequenced was peripheral blood. These receptors originate from a man aged 55 to 70 with acute or convalescent COVID-19.

The V gene is TRBV5-1, the J gene TRBJ2-7; possibly TRBD1 for D (6 bases). The CDR3 covers 13 residues. The germline V gene has CDR1 SGHRS and CDR2 YFSETQ. V dropped 1 base and J dropped 4 bases, with 9 bases sitting between them. The CDR3 DNA sequence: TGCGCCAGCAGCTTGACAGGGCCGTACGAGCAGTACTTC. This codes for CASSLTGPYEQYF.

CDR3 coding DNA: TGTGCCAGCACCCTCAGTGGGGCTGAAAAACTGTTTTTT. Translating gives CASTLSGAEKLFF. This chain links TRBV5-6 with TRBJ1-4, with a tentative D call TRBD1 (5 bases). Trimming pared 6 bases from V and 7 bases from J, leaving 13 bases between. Looked up from germline, CDR1 is SGHDT and CDR2 is YYEEEE. There are 13 residues in the CDR3.

The V gene is TRBV19, the J gene TRBJ1-2; 8 bases align to TRBD1. The CDR3 loop spans 13 amino acids. Germline V gene lookup returns CDR1 LNHDA and CDR2 SQIVND (reference sequence). The V and J ends lost 6 bases and 6 bases, in that order; junction bases with no gene match: 6. The CDR3 DNA sequence: TGTGCCAGTAGCCCGGACAGGGACCATGGCTACACCTTC. It codes for CASSPDRDHGYTF.

V and J are TRBV5-1 and TRBJ2-5; no reliable D call. This CDR3 is 13 amino acids long. Germline CDR1 SGHRS, CDR2 YFSETQ. V shed 2 bases and J shed 5 bases, with 10 bases lying between them. CDR3 sequence reads: CASSLERFETQYF. CDR3 DNA sequence: TGCGCCAGCAGCTTAGAGAGGTTCGAGACCCAGTACTTC.

This chain joins TRBV9 and TRBJ2-5; no firm D call. This CDR3 spans 13 amino acids. V lost 5 bases to trimming and J lost 1 base, with 9 bases between them. CDR1 and CDR2 from the germline V gene are SGDLS and YYNGEE. Here the CDR3 reads CASSPGPQETQYF. For the CDR3, the DNA is TGTGCCAGCAGTCCTGGGCCCCAAGAGACCCAGTACTTC. The variable domain in full, completed from reference TRBV9 and TRBJ2-5, reads DSGVTQTPKHLITATGQRVTLRCSPRSGDLSVYWYQQSLDQGLQFLIQYYNGEERAKGNILERFSAQQFPDLHSELNLSSLELGDSALYFCASSPGPQETQYFGPGTRLLVL.

The V gene is TRBV9, the J gene TRBJ2-5, with no clear D. In germline, CDR1 is SGDLS, CDR2 YYNGEE. This CDR3 region has 15 residues. The V and J ends lost 0 bases and 1 base respectively, with 10 bases between them. The CDR3 region is CASSVGRSSQETQYF. Here the CDR3 DNA reads TGTGCCAGCAGCGTAGGGCGTAGCAGCCAAGAGACCCAGTACTTC.

In this sample, this clone turned up once. The chain links TRBV11-2 to TRBJ2-7; possibly TRBD1 for D (6 bases). Germline V CDR1 and CDR2: SGHAT, FQNNGV. V gave up 6 bases and J gave up 7 bases, with 10 bases separating them. The CDR3 is 11 amino acids. The CDR3 DNA reads TGTGCCAGCAGGGGGGCTGGGGAGCAGTACTTC. Translating gives CASRGAGEQYF.

The V and J genes are TRBV28 and TRBJ2-2, with D unclear. With 4 bases removed from V and 5 bases from J, the gap between germline ends came to 11 bases. Germline V gene lookup returns CDR1 MDHEN and CDR2 SYDVKM. This CDR3 has 14 residues. The CDR3 bases are TGTGCCAGCAGTTCACGGGTATGGACCGGGGAGCTGTTTTTT. Amino acid sequence: CASSSRVWTGELFF.

The V and J genes are TRBV6-5 and TRBJ1-2, with 8 bases matching TRBD1. The CDR3 extends over 14 amino acids. Looked up from germline, CDR1 is MNHEY and CDR2 is SVGAGI. J gave up 7 bases and V 2 bases, and 6 bases lay outside the gene matches. For the CDR3, the DNA is TGTGCCAGCAGTTACCGTCCAGGGGGCGTTGGCTACACCTTC. Translated: CASSYRPGGVGYTF.

The chain employs TRBV5-4 and TRBJ2-6; unclear D gene. The CDR3 has 17 amino acids. V was cut by 4 bases and J by 2 bases, with 16 bases left in between. Looked up from germline, CDR1 is SGHNT and CDR2 is YYREEE (reference sequence). The DNA for the CDR3 is TGTGCCAGCAGCACGCCCCTGGCTAGTACTGGGGCCAACGTCCTGACTTTC. Protein product: CASSTPLASTGANVLTF.

This rearrangement joins TRBV7-9 to TRBJ2-1, with D possibly TRBD2 on 7 matching bases. V was clipped by 5 bases and J by 7 bases, with 21 bases between them. Germline values: CDR1 SEHNR, CDR2 FQNEAQ (reference sequence). The CDR3 runs to 16 residues. The CDR3 reads CASSPPLAGAGNEQFF. DNA for the CDR3: TGTGCCAGCAGCCCCCCCCTGGCGGGGGCTGGGAATGAGCAGTTCTTC. Together with reference TRBV7-9 and TRBJ2-1, the CDR3 gives the full variable domain: DTGVSQNPRHKITKRGQNVTFRCDPISEHNRLYWYRQTLGQGPEFLTYFQNEAQLEKSRLLSDRFSAERPKGSFSTLEIQRTEQGDSAMYLCASSPPLAGAGNEQFFGPGTRLTVL.

V is TRBV7-8 and J is TRBJ1-2, with a weak D call TRBD1 (6 bases). V lost 2 bases and J lost 5, with 18 bases in between. The CDR3 has 16 residues. Germline V gives CDR1 SGHVS, CDR2 FQNEAQ. The CDR3 region is CASSLLGTIPRYGYTF. CDR3 coding DNA: TGTGCCAGCAGCTTATTAGGGACAATACCTCGGTATGGCTACACCTTC.

The chain carries TRBV7-9 and TRBJ1-1; no firm D call. Trimming stripped 5 bases from V and 3 bases from J, with 10 bases between. CDR3 size: 13 residues. CDR1 SEHNR and CDR2 FQNEAQ come from the germline V gene (reference sequence). In nucleotides, the CDR3 is TGTGCCAGCAGCCCACCTGCGGACACTGAAGCTTTCTTT. It translates to CASSPPADTEAFF.

The chain carries TRBV11-3 and TRBJ2-6, with 12 bases aligning to TRBD1. Germline V CDR1 and CDR2: SGHNT, YENEEA. J was trimmed by 4 bases and V by 4 bases; bases with no gene match: 5. The CDR3 sequence is 17 residues long. The CDR3 sequence is CASSSGQGAGGANVLTF. The CDR3 nucleotides read TGTGCCAGCAGCTCGGGACAGGGGGCAGGAGGGGCCAACGTCCTGACTTTC. The variable domain in full, completed from reference TRBV11-3 and TRBJ2-6, reads EAGVVQSPRYKIIEKKQPVAFWCNPISGHNTLYWYLQNLGQGPELLIRYENEEAVDDSQLPKDRFSAERLKGVDSTLKIQPAELGDSAVYLCASSSGQGAGGANVLTFGAGSRLTVL.

The V gene is TRBV27, the J gene TRBJ1-1, with 7 bases matching TRBD1. CDR3 length: 13 amino acids. The V and J ends lost 5 bases and 11 bases, in that order; junction bases with no gene match: 11. Germline V gene data show CDR1 as MNHEY and CDR2 as SMNVEV (reference sequence). The CDR3 spells CASSPTKGAVAFF. The DNA for the CDR3 is TGTGCCAGCAGTCCTACTAAGGGGGCGGTGGCTTTCTTT.

V usage is TRBV5-4 and J usage is TRBJ2-6, with D possibly being TRBD2 (5 bases). The V end lost 5 bases, the J end lost 2 bases, and 11 bases lay between the germline ends. The CDR3 runs 15 residues. Germline V CDR1 and CDR2: SGHNT, YYREEE (reference sequence). Here the CDR3 reads CASSRTGAGANVLTF. The DNA of the CDR3 is TGTGCCAGCAGTCGGACCGGGGCTGGGGCCAACGTCCTGACTTTC. The full variable domain, rest sourced from reference TRBV5-4 and TRBJ2-6, is ETGVTQSPTHLIKTRGQQVTLRCSSQSGHNTVSWYQQALGQGPQFIFQYYREEENGRGNFPPRFSGLQFPNYSSELNVNALELDDSALYLCASSRTGAGANVLTFGAGSRLTVL.

CDR3 DNA: TGTGCCACGAGGGGGGGTGTAGGAGAAAAACTGTTTTTT. This gives the protein CATRGGVGEKLFF. The chain uses TRBV28 and TRBJ1-4, with D possibly being TRBD1 (6 bases). Germline V gene sequence: CDR1 MDHEN, CDR2 SYDVKM. The CDR3 has 13 amino acids. The V end lost 10 bases, the J end lost 8 bases, and 17 bases lay between the germline ends.

By share, this clone counts as medium-sized (0.01 to 0.1%). The chain couples TRBV7-9 to TRBJ2-1; D is possibly TRBD1 (6 bases). Germline V gives CDR1 SEHNR, CDR2 FQNEAQ (reference sequence). V dropped 5 bases and J dropped 2 bases, with 22 bases sitting between them. This CDR3 contains 18 residues. The DNA for the CDR3 is TGTGCCAGCAGCCCATTCGACTTGGGACAAAGCCCCTACAATGAGCAGTTCTTC. Protein: CASSPFDLGQSPYNEQFF.

The chain employs TRBV5-1 and TRBJ1-1; TRBD1 matches 7 bases. After removal of 5 bases from V and 4 bases from J, the junction contained 11 bases not matched to a gene. Germline CDR1 is SGHRS and CDR2 is YFSETQ. This CDR3 has 15 amino acids. The CDR3 region is CASRLPGGASTEAFF. The CDR3 DNA is TGCGCCAGCAGACTTCCAGGGGGAGCGAGCACTGAAGCTTTCTTT.

This chain connects TRBV19 to TRBJ1-2; D unresolved. V lost 7 bases, J lost 1 base, and 10 bases lay in between. Germline V CDR1 and CDR2: LNHDA, SQIVND (reference sequence). The CDR3 is 13 amino acids. The CDR3: CASNDFINYGYTF. As DNA, the CDR3 is TGTGCCAGTAACGACTTTATTAACTATGGCTACACCTTC.

This rearrangement joins TRBV4-1 to TRBJ2-3, with TRBD2 matching over 7 bases. From germline, CDR1 is MGHRA and CDR2 YSYEKL. V lost 0 bases to trimming and J lost 0 bases; unmatched junction nucleotides: 6. This CDR3 region has 17 residues. The DNA for the CDR3 is TGCGCCAGCAGCCAAGATCCCACTAGCGTTAGCACAGATACGCAGTATTTT. Residues: CASSQDPTSVSTDTQYF.

The chain couples TRBV19 to TRBJ2-1, with TRBD1 identical over 10 bases. The germline V gene encodes CDR1 LNHDA and CDR2 SQIVND (reference sequence). The CDR3 extends over 14 amino acids. With V trimmed by 9 bases and J by 3 bases, 5 bases remained unmatched. CDR3 region: CASRDRGDYNEQFF. In nucleotides, the CDR3 is TGTGCCAGCCGGGACAGGGGCGACTACAATGAGCAGTTCTTC.